This TCR beta chain was sequenced for a study of blood T cell repertoires in COVID-19. With 3 bases clipped from V and 6 bases from J, the junction kept 5 bases outside the gene matches. CDR1 is SGHRS, CDR2 YFSETQ, per germline. This CDR3 spans 14 amino acids. Repertoires were generated with immunoSEQ multiplex PCR, while TCRdb's copy carries only in-frame clones and drops some. In the table there are hundreds of thousands of clones, around nine tenths of which are singletons. Cohort assignment relied on participant-reported clinical history. This clone was picked up one time. The receptor was derived from a woman aged 45 to 65 who had recovered from COVID-19. V and J are TRBV5-1 and TRBJ2-4; 8 bases match TRBD1. Sequenced material: PBMCs or T cells enriched from blood (not recorded which). The CDR3: CASSSPGTGNIQYF. DNA for the CDR3: TGCGCCAGCAGCTCTCCCGGGACAGGAAACATTCAGTACTTC.